This T cell receptor (beta chain) is drawn from a study of PD-1 blockade in mismatch repair-deficient tumors. Assay: immunoSEQ multiplex PCR; the TCRdb copy retains only in-frame clones and omits some. Here the sample spans 49,000 or so clones, about 84% being singletons. A few pembrolizumab responders had their TCRs sequenced. This CDR3 contains 14 residues. Germline V gene data show CDR1 as SNHLY and CDR2 as FYNNEI. J lost 2 bases, V lost 5 bases, and 3 bases had no gene match. This material consisted of peripheral blood, taken around 19 weeks after starting pembrolizumab. The chain links TRBV2 to TRBJ1-2; 9 positions match TRBD1. The source is an adult with mismatch repair-deficient cancer. The DNA for the CDR3 is TGTGCCAGCAGTCGGGGACAGGGAAACTATGGCTACACCTTC. Translated: CASSRGQGNYGYTF.